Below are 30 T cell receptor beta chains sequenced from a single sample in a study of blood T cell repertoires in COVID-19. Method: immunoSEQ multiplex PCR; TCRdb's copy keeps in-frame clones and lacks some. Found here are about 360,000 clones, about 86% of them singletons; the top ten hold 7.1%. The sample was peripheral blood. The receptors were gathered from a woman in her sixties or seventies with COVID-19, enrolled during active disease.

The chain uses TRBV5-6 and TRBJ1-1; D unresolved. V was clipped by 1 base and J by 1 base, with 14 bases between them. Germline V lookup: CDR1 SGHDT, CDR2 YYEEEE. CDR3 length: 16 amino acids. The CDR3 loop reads CASSLITGIGNTEAFF. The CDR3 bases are TGTGCCAGCAGCTTGATAACCGGGATTGGGAACACTGAAGCTTTCTTT.

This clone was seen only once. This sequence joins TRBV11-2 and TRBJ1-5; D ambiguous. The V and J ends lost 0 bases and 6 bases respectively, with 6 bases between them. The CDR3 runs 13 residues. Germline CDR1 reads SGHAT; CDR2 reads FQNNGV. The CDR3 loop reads CASSLDEGQPQHF. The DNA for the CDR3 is TGTGCCAGCAGCTTAGATGAGGGTCAGCCCCAGCATTTT.

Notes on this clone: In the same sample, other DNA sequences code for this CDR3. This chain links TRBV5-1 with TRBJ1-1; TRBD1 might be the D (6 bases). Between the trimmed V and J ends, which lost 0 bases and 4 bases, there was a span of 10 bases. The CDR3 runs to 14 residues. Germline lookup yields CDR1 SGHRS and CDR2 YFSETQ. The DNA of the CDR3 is TGCGCCAGCAGCTTGGACAGGGTCGGCACTGAAGCTTTCTTT. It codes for CASSLDRVGTEAFF.

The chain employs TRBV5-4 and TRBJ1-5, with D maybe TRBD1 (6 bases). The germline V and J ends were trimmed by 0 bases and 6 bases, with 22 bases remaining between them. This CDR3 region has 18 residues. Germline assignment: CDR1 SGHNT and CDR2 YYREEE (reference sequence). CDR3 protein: CASSLVGLGRGFFQPQHF. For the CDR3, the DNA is TGTGCCAGCAGCTTGGTAGGTCTGGGCAGGGGTTTCTTTCAGCCCCAGCATTTT. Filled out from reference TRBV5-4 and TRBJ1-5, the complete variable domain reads ETGVTQSPTHLIKTRGQQVTLRCSSQSGHNTVSWYQQALGQGPQFIFQYYREEENGRGNFPPRFSGLQFPNYSSELNVNALELDDSALYLCASSLVGLGRGFFQPQHFGDGTRLSIL.

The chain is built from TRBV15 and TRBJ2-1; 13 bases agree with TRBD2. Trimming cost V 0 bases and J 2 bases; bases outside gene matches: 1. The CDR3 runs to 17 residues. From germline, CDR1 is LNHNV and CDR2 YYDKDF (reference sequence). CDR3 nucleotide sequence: TGTGCCACCAGCAGAGAAGGGACTAGCGGGGCCTACAATGAGCAGTTCTTC. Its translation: CATSREGTSGAYNEQFF.

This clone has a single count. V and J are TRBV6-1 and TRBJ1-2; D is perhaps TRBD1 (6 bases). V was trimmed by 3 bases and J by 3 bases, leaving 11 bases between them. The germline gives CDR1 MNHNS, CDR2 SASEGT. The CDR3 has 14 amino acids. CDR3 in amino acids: CASSDLGADYGYTF. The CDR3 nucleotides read TGTGCCAGCAGTGATCTGGGGGCCGACTATGGCTACACCTTC.

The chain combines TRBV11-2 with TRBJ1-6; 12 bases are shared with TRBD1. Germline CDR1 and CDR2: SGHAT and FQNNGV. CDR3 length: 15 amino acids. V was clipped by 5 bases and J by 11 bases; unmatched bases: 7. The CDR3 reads CASSRTGTGGPPLHF. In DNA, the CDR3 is TGTGCCAGCAGCCGGACCGGGACAGGGGGCCCACCCCTCCACTTT. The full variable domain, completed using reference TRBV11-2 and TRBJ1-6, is EAGVAQSPRYKIIEKRQSVAFWCNPISGHATLYWYQQILGQGPKLLIQFQNNGVVDDSQLPKDRFSAERLKGVDSTLKIQPAKLEDSAVYLCASSRTGTGGPPLHFGNGTRLTVT.

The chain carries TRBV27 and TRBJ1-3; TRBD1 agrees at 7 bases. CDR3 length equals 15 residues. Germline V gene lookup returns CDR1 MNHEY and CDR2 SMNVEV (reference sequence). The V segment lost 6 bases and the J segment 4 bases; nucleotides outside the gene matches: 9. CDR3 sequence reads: CASSPSTGVGNTIYF. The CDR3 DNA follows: TGTGCCAGCAGCCCTAGTACAGGGGTAGGAAACACCATATATTTT.

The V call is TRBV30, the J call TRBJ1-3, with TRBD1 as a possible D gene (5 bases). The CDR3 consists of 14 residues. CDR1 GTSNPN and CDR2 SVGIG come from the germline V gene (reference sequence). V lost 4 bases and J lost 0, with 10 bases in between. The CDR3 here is CAWKDRRSGNTIYF. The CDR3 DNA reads TGTGCCTGGAAAGACAGACGCTCTGGAAACACCATATATTTT.

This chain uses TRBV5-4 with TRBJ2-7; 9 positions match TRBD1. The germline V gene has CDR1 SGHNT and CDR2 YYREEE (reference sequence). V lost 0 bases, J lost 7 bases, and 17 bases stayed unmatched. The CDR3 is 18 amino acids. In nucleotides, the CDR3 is TGTGCCAGCAGCTTGGATAACATCGGGGACAGGGTCTCTCGGGAGCAGTACTTC. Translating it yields CASSLDNIGDRVSREQYF.

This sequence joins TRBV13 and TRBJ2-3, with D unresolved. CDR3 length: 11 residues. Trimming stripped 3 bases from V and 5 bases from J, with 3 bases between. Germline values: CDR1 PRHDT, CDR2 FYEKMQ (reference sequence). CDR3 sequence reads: CASSFLDTQYF. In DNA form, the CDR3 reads TGTGCCAGCAGCTTCCTAGATACGCAGTATTTT.

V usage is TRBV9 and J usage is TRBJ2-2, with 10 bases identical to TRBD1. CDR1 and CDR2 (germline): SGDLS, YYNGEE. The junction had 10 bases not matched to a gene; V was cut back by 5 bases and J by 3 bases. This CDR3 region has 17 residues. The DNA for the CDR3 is TGTGCCAGCAGTTCCCCCATTGGGACAGGGGACACCGGGGAGCTGTTTTTT. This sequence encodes CASSSPIGTGDTGELFF.

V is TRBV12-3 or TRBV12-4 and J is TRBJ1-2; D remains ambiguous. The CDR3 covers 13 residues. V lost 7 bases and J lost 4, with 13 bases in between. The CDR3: CASTLGDFYGYTF. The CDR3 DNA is TGTGCCAGCACCCTCGGGGATTTCTATGGCTACACCTTC.

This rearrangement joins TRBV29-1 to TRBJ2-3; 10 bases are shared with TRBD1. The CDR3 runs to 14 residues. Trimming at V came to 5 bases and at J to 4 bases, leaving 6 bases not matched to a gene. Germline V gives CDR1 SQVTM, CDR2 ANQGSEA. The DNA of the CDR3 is TGCAGCGTTACTGGGGGACAGGGGTCAGATACGCAGTATTTT. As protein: CSVTGGQGSDTQYF.

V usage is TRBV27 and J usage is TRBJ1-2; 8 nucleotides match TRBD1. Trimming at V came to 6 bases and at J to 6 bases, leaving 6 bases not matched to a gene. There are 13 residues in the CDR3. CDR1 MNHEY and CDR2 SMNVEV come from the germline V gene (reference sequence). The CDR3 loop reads CASSPDRADGYTF. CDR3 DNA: TGTGCCAGCAGCCCGGACAGGGCTGATGGCTACACCTTC.

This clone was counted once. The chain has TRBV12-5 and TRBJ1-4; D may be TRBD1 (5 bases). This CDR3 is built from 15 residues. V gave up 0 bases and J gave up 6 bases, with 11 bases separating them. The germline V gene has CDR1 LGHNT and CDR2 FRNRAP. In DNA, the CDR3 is TGTGCTAGTGGTTTGGTAGAAGGGGCTGATGAAAAACTGTTTTTT. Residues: CASGLVEGADEKLFF. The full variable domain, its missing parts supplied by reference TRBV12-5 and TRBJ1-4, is DARVTQTPRHKVTEMGQEVTMRCQPILGHNTVFWYRQTMMQGLELLAYFRNRAPLDDSGMPKDRFSAEMPDATLATLKIQPSEPRDSAVYFCASGLVEGADEKLFFGSGTQLSVL.

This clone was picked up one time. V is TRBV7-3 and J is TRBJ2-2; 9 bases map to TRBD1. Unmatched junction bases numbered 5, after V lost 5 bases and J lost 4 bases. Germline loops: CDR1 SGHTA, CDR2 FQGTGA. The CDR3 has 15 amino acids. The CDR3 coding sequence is TGTGCCAGCAGCATGACAGGGGGGTCCACCGGGGAGCTGTTTTTT. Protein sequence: CASSMTGGSTGELFF.

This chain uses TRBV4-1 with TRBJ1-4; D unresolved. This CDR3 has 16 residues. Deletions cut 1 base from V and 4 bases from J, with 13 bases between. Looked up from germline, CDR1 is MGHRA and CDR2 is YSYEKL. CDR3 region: CASSQGADPFNEKLFF. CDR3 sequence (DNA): TGCGCCAGCAGCCAAGGGGCAGACCCATTTAATGAAAAACTGTTTTTT.

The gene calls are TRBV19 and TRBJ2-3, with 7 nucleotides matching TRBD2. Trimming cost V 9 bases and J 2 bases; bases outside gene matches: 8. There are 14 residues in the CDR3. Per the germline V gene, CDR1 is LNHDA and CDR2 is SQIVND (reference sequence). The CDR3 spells CASHPGLTTDTQYF. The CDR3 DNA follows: TGTGCCAGCCACCCGGGACTAACCACAGATACGCAGTATTTT.

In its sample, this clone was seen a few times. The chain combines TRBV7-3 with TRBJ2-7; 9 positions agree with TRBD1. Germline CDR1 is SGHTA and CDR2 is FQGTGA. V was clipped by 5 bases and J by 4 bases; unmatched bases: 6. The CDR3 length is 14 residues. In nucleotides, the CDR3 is TGTGCCAGCAGCATCGGGACAGGGCCTTACGAGCAGTACTTC. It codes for CASSIGTGPYEQYF.

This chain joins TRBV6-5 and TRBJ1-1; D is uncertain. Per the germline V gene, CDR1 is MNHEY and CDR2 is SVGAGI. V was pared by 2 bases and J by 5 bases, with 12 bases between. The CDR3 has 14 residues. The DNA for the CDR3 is TGTGCCAGCAGTTACAGCAGGTTTACTACTGAAGCTTTCTTT. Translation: CASSYSRFTTEAFF.

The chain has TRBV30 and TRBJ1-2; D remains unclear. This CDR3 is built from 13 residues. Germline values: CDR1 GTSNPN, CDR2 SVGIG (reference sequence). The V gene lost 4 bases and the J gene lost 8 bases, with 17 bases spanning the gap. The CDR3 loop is CAWNRGPWWGYTF. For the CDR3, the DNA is TGTGCCTGGAACAGAGGGCCCTGGTGGGGCTACACCTTC.

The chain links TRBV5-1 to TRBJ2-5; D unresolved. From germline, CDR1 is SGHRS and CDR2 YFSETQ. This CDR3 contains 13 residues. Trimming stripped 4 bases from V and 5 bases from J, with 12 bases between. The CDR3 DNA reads TGCGCCAGCAGCCCCGGGTCCCAGGAGACCCAGTACTTC. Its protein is CASSPGSQETQYF.

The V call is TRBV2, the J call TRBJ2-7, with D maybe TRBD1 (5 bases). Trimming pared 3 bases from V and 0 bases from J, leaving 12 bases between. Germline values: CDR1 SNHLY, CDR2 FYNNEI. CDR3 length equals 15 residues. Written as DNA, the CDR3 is TGTGCCAGCAGTGAGCGGTTCGACAGCTCCTACGAGCAGTACTTC. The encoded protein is CASSERFDSSYEQYF.

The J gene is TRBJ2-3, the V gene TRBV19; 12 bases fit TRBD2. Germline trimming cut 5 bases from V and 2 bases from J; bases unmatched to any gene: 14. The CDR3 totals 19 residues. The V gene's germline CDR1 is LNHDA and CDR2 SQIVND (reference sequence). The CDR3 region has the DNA TGTGCCAGTAGTTTTCGACTAGCGGGGGCCGGTAGATTCACAGATACGCAGTATTTT. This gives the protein CASSFRLAGAGRFTDTQYF.

This CDR3 is CASSPWEPTNEKLFF. CDR3 in DNA: TGTGCCAGCTCACCATGGGAGCCAACTAATGAAAAACTGTTTTTT. V usage is TRBV18 and J usage is TRBJ1-4; no definite D call. Looked up from germline, CDR1 is KGHSH and CDR2 is LQKENI. The CDR3 consists of 15 residues. V was pared by 2 bases and J by 0 bases, with 7 bases between. Full variable domain (outside the CDR3, taken from reference TRBV18 and TRBJ1-4): NAGVMQNPRHLVRRRGQEARLRCSPMKGHSHVYWYRQLPEEGLKFMVYLQKENIIDESGMPKERFSAEFPKEGPSILRIQQVVRGDSAAYFCASSPWEPTNEKLFFGSGTQLSVL.

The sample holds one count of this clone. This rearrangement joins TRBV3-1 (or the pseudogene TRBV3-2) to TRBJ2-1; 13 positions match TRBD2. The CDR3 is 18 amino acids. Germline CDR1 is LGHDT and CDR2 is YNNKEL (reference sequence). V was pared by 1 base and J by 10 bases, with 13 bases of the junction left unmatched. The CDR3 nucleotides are TGTGCCAGCAGCCAAGGTACTAGCGGGGGGGCTCCGGGACGGGAGCAGTTCTTC. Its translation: CASSQGTSGGAPGREQFF.

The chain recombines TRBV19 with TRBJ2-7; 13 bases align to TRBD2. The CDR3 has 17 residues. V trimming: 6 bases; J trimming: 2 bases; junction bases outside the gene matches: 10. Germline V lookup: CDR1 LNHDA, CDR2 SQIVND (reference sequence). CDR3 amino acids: CASRRTSGGADPYEQYF. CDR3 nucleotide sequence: TGTGCCAGTAGAAGAACTAGCGGGGGGGCGGATCCCTACGAGCAGTACTTC.

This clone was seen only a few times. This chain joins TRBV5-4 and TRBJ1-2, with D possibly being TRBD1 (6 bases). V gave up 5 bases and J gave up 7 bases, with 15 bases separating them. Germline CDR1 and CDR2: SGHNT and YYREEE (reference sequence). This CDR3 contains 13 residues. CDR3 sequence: CASSPRGSSGYTF. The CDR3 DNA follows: TGTGCCAGCAGTCCCAGGGGTTCGAGTGGCTACACCTTC.

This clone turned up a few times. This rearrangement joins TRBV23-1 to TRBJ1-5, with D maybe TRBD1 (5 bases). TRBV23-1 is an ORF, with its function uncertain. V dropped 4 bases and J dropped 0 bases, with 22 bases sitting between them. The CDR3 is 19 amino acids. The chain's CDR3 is CASSRAPGDEVYSNQPQHF. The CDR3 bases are TGCGCCAGCAGTCGGGCACCGGGGGACGAGGTTTATAGCAATCAGCCCCAGCATTTT.